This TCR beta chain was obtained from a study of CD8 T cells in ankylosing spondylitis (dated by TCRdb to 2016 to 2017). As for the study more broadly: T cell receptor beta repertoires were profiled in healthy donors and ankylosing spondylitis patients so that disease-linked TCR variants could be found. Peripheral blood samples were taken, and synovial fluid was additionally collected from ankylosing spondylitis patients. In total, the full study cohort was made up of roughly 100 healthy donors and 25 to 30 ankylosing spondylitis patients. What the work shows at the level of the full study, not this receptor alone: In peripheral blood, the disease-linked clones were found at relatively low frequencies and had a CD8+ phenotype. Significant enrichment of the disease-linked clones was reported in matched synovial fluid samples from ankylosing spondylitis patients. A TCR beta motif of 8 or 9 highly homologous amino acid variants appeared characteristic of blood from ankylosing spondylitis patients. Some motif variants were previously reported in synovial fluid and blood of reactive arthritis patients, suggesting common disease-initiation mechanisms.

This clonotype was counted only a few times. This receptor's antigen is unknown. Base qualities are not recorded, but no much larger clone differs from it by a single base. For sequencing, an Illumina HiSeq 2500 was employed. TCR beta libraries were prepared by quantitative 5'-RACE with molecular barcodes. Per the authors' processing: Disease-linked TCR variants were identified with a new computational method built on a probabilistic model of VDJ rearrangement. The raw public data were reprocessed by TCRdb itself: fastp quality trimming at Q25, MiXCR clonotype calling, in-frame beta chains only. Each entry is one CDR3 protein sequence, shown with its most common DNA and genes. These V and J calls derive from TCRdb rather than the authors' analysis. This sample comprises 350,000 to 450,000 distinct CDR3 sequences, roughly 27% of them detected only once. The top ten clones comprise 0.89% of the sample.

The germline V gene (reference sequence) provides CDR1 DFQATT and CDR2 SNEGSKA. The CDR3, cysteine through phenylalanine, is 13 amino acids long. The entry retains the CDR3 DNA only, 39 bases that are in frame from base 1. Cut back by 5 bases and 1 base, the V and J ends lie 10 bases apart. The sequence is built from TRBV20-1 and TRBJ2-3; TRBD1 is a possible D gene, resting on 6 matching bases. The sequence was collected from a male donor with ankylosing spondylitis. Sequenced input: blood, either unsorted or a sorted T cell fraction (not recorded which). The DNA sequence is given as TGCAGTGCTGATAGACAGGGCACAGATACGCAGTATTTT. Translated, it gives CSADRQGTDTQYF.